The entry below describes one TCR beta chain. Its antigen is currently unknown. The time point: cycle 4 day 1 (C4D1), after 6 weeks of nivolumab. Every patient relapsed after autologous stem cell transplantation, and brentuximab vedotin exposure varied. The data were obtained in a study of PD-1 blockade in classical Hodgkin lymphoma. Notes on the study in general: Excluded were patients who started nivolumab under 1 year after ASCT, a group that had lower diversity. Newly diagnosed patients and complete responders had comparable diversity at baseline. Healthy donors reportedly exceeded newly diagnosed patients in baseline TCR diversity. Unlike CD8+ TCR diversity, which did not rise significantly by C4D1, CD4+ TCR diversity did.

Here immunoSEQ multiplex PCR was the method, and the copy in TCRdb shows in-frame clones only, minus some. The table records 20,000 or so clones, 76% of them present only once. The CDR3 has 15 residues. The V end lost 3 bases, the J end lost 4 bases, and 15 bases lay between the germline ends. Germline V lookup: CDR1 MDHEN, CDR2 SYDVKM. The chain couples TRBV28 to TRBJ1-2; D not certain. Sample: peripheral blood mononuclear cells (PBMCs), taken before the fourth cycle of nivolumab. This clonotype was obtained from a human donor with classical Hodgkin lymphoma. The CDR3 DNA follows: TGTGCCAGCAGTTTTGGGCAGCAGAGGAGCTATGGCTACACCTTC. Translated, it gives CASSFGQQRSYGYTF.